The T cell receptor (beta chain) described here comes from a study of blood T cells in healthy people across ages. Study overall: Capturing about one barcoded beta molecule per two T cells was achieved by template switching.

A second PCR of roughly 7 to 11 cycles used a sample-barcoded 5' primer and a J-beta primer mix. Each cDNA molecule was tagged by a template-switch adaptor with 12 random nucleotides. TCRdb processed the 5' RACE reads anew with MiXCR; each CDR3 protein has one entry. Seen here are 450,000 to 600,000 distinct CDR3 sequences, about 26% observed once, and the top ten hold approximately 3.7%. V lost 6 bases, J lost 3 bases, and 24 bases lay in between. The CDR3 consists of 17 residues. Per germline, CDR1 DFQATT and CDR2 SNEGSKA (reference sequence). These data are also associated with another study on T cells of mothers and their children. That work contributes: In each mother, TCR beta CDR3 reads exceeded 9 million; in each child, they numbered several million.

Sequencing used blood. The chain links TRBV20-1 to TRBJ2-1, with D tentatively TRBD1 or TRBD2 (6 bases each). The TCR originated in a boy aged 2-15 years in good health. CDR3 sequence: CSAPGDGGPSNYNEQFF. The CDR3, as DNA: TGCAGTGCCCCTGGGGACGGGGGCCCTTCCAACTACAATGAGCAGTTCTTC.